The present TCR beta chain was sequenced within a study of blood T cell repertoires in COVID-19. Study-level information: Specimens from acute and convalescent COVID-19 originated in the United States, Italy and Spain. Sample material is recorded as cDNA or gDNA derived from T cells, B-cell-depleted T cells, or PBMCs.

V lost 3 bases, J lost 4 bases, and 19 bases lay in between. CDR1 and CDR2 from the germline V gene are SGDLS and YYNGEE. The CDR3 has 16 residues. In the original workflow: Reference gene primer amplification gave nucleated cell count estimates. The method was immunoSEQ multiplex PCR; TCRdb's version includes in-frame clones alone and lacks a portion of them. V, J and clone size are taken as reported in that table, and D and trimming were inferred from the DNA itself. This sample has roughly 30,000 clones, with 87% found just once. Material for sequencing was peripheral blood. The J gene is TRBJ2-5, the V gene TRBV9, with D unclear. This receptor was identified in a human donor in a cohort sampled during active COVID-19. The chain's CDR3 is CASSEFDFTPPETQYF. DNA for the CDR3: TGTGCCAGCAGCGAGTTCGACTTCACCCCCCCAGAGACCCAGTACTTC.